Listed below are T cell receptor beta chains from one sample, sequenced in a study of CD4 T cells in relation to SARS-CoV-2 and coronaviruses. Their antigens remain unidentified. TCRdb's copy holds only in-frame clones and misses some; the assay was immunoSEQ multiplex PCR. The sample records 15,000 to 20,000 clones, roughly 78% being singletons. Sample: CD4+ T cells from PBMCs, cultured in vitro. These receptors all stem from a human donor in good health. Each CDR3 is given with its conserved first and last residue. The order of the fields is J gene, V gene, D gene, clone size, CDR3 protein, CDR3 DNA. A D gene is named only where the DNA matches it firmly. Expanded clones are given a class, and other clones once, few, many or no size at all.

TRBJ2-3 | TRBV11-2 | - | - | CASSLEGEFTDTQYF | TGTGCCAGCAGCTTAGAAGGGGAATTCACAGATACGCAGTATTTT
TRBJ2-3 | TRBV19 | - | - | CASSPLHPDTQYF | TGTGCCAGTAGTCCACTCCACCCAGATACGCAGTATTTT
TRBJ2-5 | TRBV4-1 | - | - | CASSQEDSPTQETQYF | TGCGCCAGCAGCCAAGAGGACAGCCCTACCCAAGAGACCCAGTACTTC
TRBJ1-4 | TRBV2 | - | - | CASSEVGTVNEKLFF | TGTGCCAGCAGTGAAGTCGGCACCGTCAATGAAAAACTGTTTTTT
TRBJ1-4 | TRBV7-8 | - | few | CASSPPTSGNEKLFF | TGTGCCAGCAGCCCGCCGACCTCGGGTAATGAAAAACTGTTTTTT
TRBJ2-1 | TRBV7-2 | - | - | CASSLGTVSYNEQFF | TGTGCCAGCAGCTTAGGGACAGTCTCCTACAATGAGCAGTTCTTC
TRBJ1-5 | TRBV6-5 | - | - | CASSSQPNQPQHF | TGTGCCAGCAGTAGTCAACCCAATCAGCCCCAGCATTTT
TRBJ1-5 | TRBV7-2 | TRBD1 | - | CASSHRQGDQPQHF | TGTGCCAGCAGCCACAGACAGGGAGATCAGCCCCAGCATTTT
TRBJ2-2 | TRBV6-1 | TRBD2 | - | CASSAGLAGGNTGELFF | TGTGCCAGCAGTGCGGGACTAGCGGGAGGGAACACCGGGGAGCTGTTTTTT
TRBJ1-2 | TRBV3-1/TRBV3-2 | TRBD1 | - | CASSQAQGARGYTF | TGTGCCAGCAGCCAAGCCCAGGGGGCGCGGGGCTACACCTTC
TRBJ2-1 | TRBV5-1 | TRBD2 | - | CASSWIGTSGSPYNEQFF | TGCGCCAGCAGCTGGATAGGGACTAGCGGGAGCCCGTACAATGAGCAGTTCTTC
TRBJ2-1 | TRBV24-1 | - | - | CATSAAGPNEQFF | TGTGCCACCAGTGCCGCTGGGCCCAATGAGCAGTTCTTC
TRBJ1-1 | TRBV20-1 | - | - | CSADGRAEAFF | TGCAGTGCTGACGGGCGGGCTGAAGCTTTCTTT
TRBJ2-1 | TRBV3-1/TRBV3-2 | TRBD2 | - | CASSQGTSGANNEQFF | TGTGCCAGCAGCCAGGGGACTAGCGGGGCTAACAATGAGCAGTTCTTC
TRBJ2-7 | TRBV19 | - | - | CASSEGPQVLCEQYF | TGTGCCAGTAGTGAGGGCCCTCAGGTATTATGCGAGCAGTACTTC
TRBJ2-1 | TRBV27 | TRBD2 | - | CASNGLAGGTASYNEQFF | TGTGCCAGCAACGGACTAGCGGGGGGCACTGCGTCCTACAATGAGCAGTTCTTC
TRBJ2-7 | TRBV3-1/TRBV3-2 | TRBD2 | - | CASSLGTSGVYEQYF | TGTGCCAGCAGCCTGGGGACTAGCGGGGTCTACGAGCAGTACTTC